This T cell receptor (beta chain) was captured by sequencing in a study of blood T cell repertoires in COVID-19. Study-level information: Some COVID-19 samples were acute and others convalescent; all came from the United States, Italy and Spain.

Participants came from some 23 US areas, aged roughly 18 to 90 years. In the original analysis: Amplification of reference gene primers was used by the study to estimate nucleated cell counts. Produced via immunoSEQ multiplex PCR; TCRdb's table is partial and in-frame only. That table is the source of V, J and clone size, and D and trimming were worked out from the DNA. The table records 250,000 or so clones, about 91% of them present only once. This receptor was taken from a woman aged 40 to 49 with acute COVID-19. Sequenced input: PBMCs or T cells enriched from blood (not recorded which).

CDR3 nucleotide sequence: TGTGCCAGCAGCCACAGTTCCACCCGAGCAGGAAAAAATAATTCACCCCTCCACTTT. This sequence encodes CASSHSSTRAGKNNSPLHF. The rearrangement uses TRBV4-2 and TRBJ1-6; the D is unclear. CDR3 length: 19 residues. V was pared by 3 bases and J by 5 bases, with 23 bases between. Germline lookup yields CDR1 LGHNA and CDR2 YNFKEQ.